Listed below are T cell receptor beta chains from one sample, sequenced in a study of T-cell memory formation after mild COVID-19. TCRdb passed the 5' RACE reads through MiXCR, listing each CDR3 protein once. The sample contains 450,000 or so distinct CDR3 sequences, around a quarter of which appear only once. Sequencing was done on a sample of PBMCs or a T cell subset sorted from them (not recorded which). These receptors came from an adult woman who had mild COVID-19 (a few samples of this study predate the infection). Cell type and time point are not known. Each CDR3 is given with its conserved first and last residue. The D gene is left open where the match is weak. Where a row states a size, it is once, few, many or the class of an expanded clone; other rows omit it.

D: TRBD2; J: TRBJ2-2; V: TRBV9; size: NA; length: 17; DNA: TGTGCCAGCAGCGTAGATATTAGCGGGTACGACACCGGGGAGCTGTTTTTT; CDR3: CASSVDISGYDTGELFF
D: NA; J: TRBJ2-5; V: TRBV5-1; size: few; length: 18; DNA: TGCGCCAGCAGCCGACATGTGTGGGGGGCAGACCCCCAAGAGACCCAGTACTTC; CDR3: CASSRHVWGADPQETQYF
D: TRBD1; J: TRBJ1-5; V: TRBV29-1; size: few; length: 14; DNA: TGCAGCGTCGCTGGGACAGGGGGGAATCAGCCCCAGCATTTT; CDR3: CSVAGTGGNQPQHF
D: NA; J: TRBJ1-2; V: TRBV2; size: NA; length: 12; DNA: TGTGCCAGCACAGGCACTAACTATGGCTACACCTTC; CDR3: CASTGTNYGYTF
D: TRBD2; J: TRBJ2-7; V: TRBV9; size: NA; length: 16; DNA: TGTGCCAGCAGCGTAGAGATAGCGGGGGGGAATTACGAGCAGTACTTC; CDR3: CASSVEIAGGNYEQYF
D: TRBD1; J: TRBJ1-5; V: TRBV20-1; size: NA; length: 14; DNA: TGCAGTGCTCCCCCGGGACAGGGAAATCAGCCCCAGCATTTT; CDR3: CSAPPGQGNQPQHF
D: NA; J: TRBJ1-1; V: TRBV6-1; size: NA; length: 15; DNA: TGTGCCAGCAGTGAACGGCCAGGGGCTAACACTGAAGCTTTCTTT; CDR3: CASSERPGANTEAFF
D: TRBD2; J: TRBJ2-2; V: TRBV6-5; size: few; length: 16; DNA: TGTGCCAGCAGTTACTTGACTAGCGGGGACACCGGGGAGCTGTTTTTT; CDR3: CASSYLTSGDTGELFF
D: TRBD2; J: TRBJ2-1; V: TRBV25-1; size: few; length: 15; DNA: TGTGCCAGCAGTGATATTAGCGGGGGATACAATGAGCAGTTCTTC; CDR3: CASSDISGGYNEQFF
D: TRBD1; J: TRBJ2-6; V: TRBV5-4; size: NA; length: 18; DNA: TGTGCCAGCAGCCCGACGGGACAGGGCAGCTCTGGGGCCAACGTCCTGACTTTC; CDR3: CASSPTGQGSSGANVLTF
D: NA; J: TRBJ2-3; V: TRBV24-1; size: few; length: 13; DNA: TGTGCCACCAGTGATTTGCAGGGCTATACGCAGTATTTT; CDR3: CATSDLQGYTQYF
D: NA; J: TRBJ1-6; V: TRBV20-1; size: NA; length: 15; DNA: TGCAGTGCTAGAGATCTGGTGACAGCAAATTCACCCCTCCACTTT; CDR3: CSARDLVTANSPLHF
D: NA; J: TRBJ1-2; V: TRBV2; size: few; length: 12; DNA: TGTGCCAGCGGCGGAGACGGCTATGGCTACACCTTC; CDR3: CASGGDGYGYTF
D: TRBD2; J: TRBJ2-3; V: TRBV5-1; size: few; length: 14; DNA: TGCGCCAGCAGCTTGTGGCGGGGGACAGATACGCAGTATTTT; CDR3: CASSLWRGTDTQYF
D: TRBD2; J: TRBJ2-3; V: TRBV30; size: NA; length: 14; DNA: TGTGCCTGGGGAACCGGGGGGAGCACAGATACGCAGTATTTT; CDR3: CAWGTGGSTDTQYF
D: NA; J: TRBJ2-7; V: TRBV6-5; size: NA; length: 14; DNA: TGTGCCAGCAGTTACCCAGGGGCCACCTACGAGCAGTACTTC; CDR3: CASSYPGATYEQYF
D: NA; J: TRBJ2-7; V: TRBV6-5; size: NA; length: 19; DNA: TGTGCCAGCAAGCCCATCTCCTTGGGGGGAGGAACTTCGACCTACGAGCAGTACTTC; CDR3: CASKPISLGGGTSTYEQYF
D: NA; J: TRBJ2-3; V: TRBV5-1; size: many; length: 14; DNA: TGCGCCAGCAGCTTGAGGGGCACCACAGATACGCAGTATTTT; CDR3: CASSLRGTTDTQYF
D: NA; J: TRBJ2-2; V: TRBV5-1; size: few; length: 14; DNA: TGCGCCAGCAGCTCCGGGACTGGCGGCAAGGAGCTGTTTTTT; CDR3: CASSSGTGGKELFF
D: NA; J: TRBJ1-4; V: TRBV2; size: few; length: 11; DNA: TGTGCCAGCAGCAGGGAAGAAAAACTGTTTTTT; CDR3: CASSREEKLFF
D: NA; J: TRBJ2-1; V: TRBV7-3; size: NA; length: 18; DNA: TGTGCCAGCAGCTTATACCCTGACGTGGGGGAGTGGGACAATGAGCAGTTCTTC; CDR3: CASSLYPDVGEWDNEQFF
D: NA; J: TRBJ2-7; V: TRBV5-1; size: NA; length: 13; DNA: TGCGCCAGCAGCTGGACGGGGCTCTACGAGCAGTACTTC; CDR3: CASSWTGLYEQYF
D: TRBD1; J: TRBJ2-7; V: TRBV19; size: NA; length: 15; DNA: TGTGCCAGTAGTACCCCTCGACAGGGATCCTACGAGCAGTACTTC; CDR3: CASSTPRQGSYEQYF
D: NA; J: TRBJ1-1; V: TRBV29-1; size: few; length: 12; DNA: TGCAGCGCCGAGCCTGGGAACACTGAAGCTTTCTTT; CDR3: CSAEPGNTEAFF
D: NA; J: TRBJ1-3; V: TRBV7-9; size: few; length: 13; DNA: TGTGCCAGCAGCTTAGTCTCTGGAAACACCATATATTTT; CDR3: CASSLVSGNTIYF
D: TRBD1; J: TRBJ2-1; V: TRBV24-1; size: once; length: 13; DNA: TGTGCCACCAGTGACCTCGGGACAGGGGAGCAGTTCTTC; CDR3: CATSDLGTGEQFF
D: TRBD2; J: TRBJ2-1; V: TRBV7-2; size: few; length: 17; DNA: TGTGCCAGCAGCTTATGGGCCTCGAGCGGGACCAACAATGAGCAGTTCTTC; CDR3: CASSLWASSGTNNEQFF
D: NA; J: TRBJ2-2; V: TRBV5-6; size: NA; length: 15; DNA: TGTGCCAGCAGCTTGGCTACGAAGAACACCGGGGAGCTGTTTTTT; CDR3: CASSLATKNTGELFF
D: NA; J: TRBJ2-1; V: TRBV24-1; size: NA; length: 11; DNA: TGTGCCACCAGTGAATGGGACGAGCAGTTCTTC; CDR3: CATSEWDEQFF
D: NA; J: TRBJ2-2; V: TRBV6-4; size: many; length: 15; DNA: TGTGCCAGCAGTGATCGCCCGGGGGCCAACGGGGAGCTGTTTTTT; CDR3: CASSDRPGANGELFF
D: NA; J: TRBJ2-1; V: TRBV10-3; size: many; length: 13; DNA: TGTGCCGGGTCTAGCGAGGCCTACAATGAGCAGTTCTTC; CDR3: CAGSSEAYNEQFF
D: NA; J: TRBJ1-1; V: TRBV30; size: few; length: 13; DNA: TGTGCCTGGGGTTCGGGGCCAAGCACTGAAGCTTTCTTT; CDR3: CAWGSGPSTEAFF
D: NA; J: TRBJ2-7; V: TRBV6-2/TRBV6-3; size: NA; length: 14; DNA: TGTGCCAGCAGTGCCCCCCGGGACTTCCACGAGCAGTACTTC; CDR3: CASSAPRDFHEQYF
D: TRBD2; J: TRBJ2-7; V: TRBV12-3/TRBV12-4; size: NA; length: 14; DNA: TGTGCCAGCACCTCAGCGGGGCCCGTTCACGAGCAGTACTTC; CDR3: CASTSAGPVHEQYF
D: NA; J: TRBJ2-1; V: TRBV24-1; size: few; length: 12; DNA: TGTGCCACCAGTGATTTGCAGCGTGAGCAGTTCTTC; CDR3: CATSDLQREQFF